This T cell receptor beta chain is drawn from a study of glioma-infiltrating T cells. In the study overall: Low-grade gliomas were grade II; glioblastomas were grade IV at initial diagnosis.

This clonotype occurred a few times. The V end lost 1 base, the J end lost 0 bases, and 11 bases lay between the germline ends. The CDR3 is 15 residues long. CDR1 SGHNT and CDR2 YYREEE come from the germline V gene (reference sequence). Amplification of TCR alpha and beta CDR3 regions from RNA used iRepertoire nested multiplex PCR. TCRdb re-derived calls from the multiplex PCR reads in MiXCR, one entry per CDR3 protein. The repertoire has a few hundred thousand distinct CDR3 sequences, 41% of them found once; the top ten carry around 12%. The sequence came from a human donor with low-grade glioma or glioblastoma, undergoing nonglioma brain surgery, or in good health (not recorded which). The sample taken for sequencing was glioma tissue, nonneoplastic brain tissue, or PBMCs (not recorded which). The chain uses TRBV5-4 and TRBJ2-7, with unresolved D. CDR3 in amino acids: CASSLTPANSYEQYF. The CDR3, as DNA: TGTGCCAGCAGCTTGACCCCAGCGAACTCCTACGAGCAGTACTTC. Together with reference TRBV5-4 and TRBJ2-7, the CDR3 gives the full variable domain: ETGVTQSPTHLIKTRGQQVTLRCSSQSGHNTVSWYQQALGQGPQFIFQYYREEENGRGNFPPRFSGLQFPNYSSELNVNALELDDSALYLCASSLTPANSYEQYFGPGTRLTVT.